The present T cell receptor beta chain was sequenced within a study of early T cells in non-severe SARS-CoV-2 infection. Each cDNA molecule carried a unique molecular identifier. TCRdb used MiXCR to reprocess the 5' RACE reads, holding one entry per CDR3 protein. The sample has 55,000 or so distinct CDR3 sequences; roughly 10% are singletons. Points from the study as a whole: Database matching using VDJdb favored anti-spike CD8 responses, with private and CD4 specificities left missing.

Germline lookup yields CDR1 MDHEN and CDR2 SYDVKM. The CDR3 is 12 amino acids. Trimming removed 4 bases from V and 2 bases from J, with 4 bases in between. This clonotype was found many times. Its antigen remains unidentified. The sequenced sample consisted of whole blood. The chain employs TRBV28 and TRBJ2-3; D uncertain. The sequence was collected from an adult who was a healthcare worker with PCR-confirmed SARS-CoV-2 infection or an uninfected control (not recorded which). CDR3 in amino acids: CASSSYTDTQYF. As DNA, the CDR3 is TGTGCCAGCAGTTCCTACACAGATACGCAGTATTTT.